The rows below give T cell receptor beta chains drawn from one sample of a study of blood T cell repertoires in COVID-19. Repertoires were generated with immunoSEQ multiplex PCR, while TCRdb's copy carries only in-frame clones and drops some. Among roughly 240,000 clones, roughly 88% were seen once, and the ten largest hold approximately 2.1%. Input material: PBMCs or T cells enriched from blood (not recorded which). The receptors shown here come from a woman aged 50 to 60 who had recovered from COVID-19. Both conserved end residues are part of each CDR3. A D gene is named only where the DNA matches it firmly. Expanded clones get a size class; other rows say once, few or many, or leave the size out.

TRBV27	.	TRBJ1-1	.	TGTGCCAGCTCTCCGCAGGGGAGTGACACTGAAGCTTTCTTT	CASSPQGSDTEAFF
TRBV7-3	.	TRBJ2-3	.	TGTGCCAGCAGTTACACCCGGGCGGAGGCTACGCAGTATTTT	CASSYTRAEATQYF
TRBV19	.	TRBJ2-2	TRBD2	TGTGCCAGCTCGGCTAGCGGGGATTCCGGGGAGCTGTTTTTT	CASSASGDSGELFF
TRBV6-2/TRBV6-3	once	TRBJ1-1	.	TGTGCCAGCAGTTACAGGCAGGGGATAGGGAACACTGAAGCTTTCTTT	CASSYRQGIGNTEAFF
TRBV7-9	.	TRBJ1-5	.	TGTGCCAGCAGCGCGGGACGGTTGGGCAATCAGCCCCAGCATTTT	CASSAGRLGNQPQHF
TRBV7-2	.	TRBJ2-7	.	TGTGCCAGCAGCTTAACAGAGTTCAAACTTGTGTTC	CASSLTEFKLVF
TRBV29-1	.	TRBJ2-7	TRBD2	TGCAGCGTTGTGGGGTTAGCGGGACGATGGTACGAGCAGTACTTC	CSVVGLAGRWYEQYF
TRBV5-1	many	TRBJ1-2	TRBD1	TGCGCCAGCAGCCCCGGACAGGCGAACTATGGCTACACCTTC	CASSPGQANYGYTF
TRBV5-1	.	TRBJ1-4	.	TGCGCCAGCAGCCCGGGGGGCCAGGGCGAAAAACTGTTTTTT	CASSPGGQGEKLFF
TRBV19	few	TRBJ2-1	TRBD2	TGTGCCAGTAGTCCGCGTCCTAGCGGGGCCGGGGGCTCCTACAATGAGCAGTTCTTC	CASSPRPSGAGGSYNEQFF
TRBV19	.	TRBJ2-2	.	TGTGCCAGTAGTATGGTGCGTACCGGGGAGCTGTTTTTT	CASSMVRTGELFF
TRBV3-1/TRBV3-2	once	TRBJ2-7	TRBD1	TGTGCCAGCAGCCAAGTTGGGGACAGAGCCTACGAGCAGTACTTC	CASSQVGDRAYEQYF
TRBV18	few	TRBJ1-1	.	TGTGCCAGCTCACCCAAAAGCGTTAACACTGAAGCTTTCTTT	CASSPKSVNTEAFF
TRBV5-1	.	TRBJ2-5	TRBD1	TGCGCCAGCAACCCCGGGACAGTACAAGAGACCCAGTACTTC	CASNPGTVQETQYF
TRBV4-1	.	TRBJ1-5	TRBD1	TGCGCCAGCAGCCAGACAGGGGGCGCAGGGCAGCCCCAGCATTTT	CASSQTGGAGQPQHF
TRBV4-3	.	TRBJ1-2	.	TGCGCCAGCAGCCAAATGGGGGGTGCGGACTATGGCTACACCTTC	CASSQMGGADYGYTF
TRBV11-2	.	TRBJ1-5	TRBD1	TGTGCCAGCAGCCTAGGTCGGGGACAGGGGATCAATCAGCCCCAGCATTTT	CASSLGRGQGINQPQHF
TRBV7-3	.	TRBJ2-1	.	TGTGCCAGCAGCTTAGGTCCAGGTGAGCAGTTCTTC	CASSLGPGEQFF
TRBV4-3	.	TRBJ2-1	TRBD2	TGCGCCAGCAGCCAAGCGATTGTAGCTAGCGGGAGGGGTGAGCAGTTCTTC	CASSQAIVASGRGEQFF
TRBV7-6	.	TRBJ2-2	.	TGTGCCAGCAGCTCTCTTCAAGGGGCAGGCGGGGAGCTGTTTTTT	CASSSLQGAGGELFF
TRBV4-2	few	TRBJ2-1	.	TGTGCCAGCAGCCAAGGGGGGCCTGACGAGAATGAGCAGTTCTTC	CASSQGGPDENEQFF
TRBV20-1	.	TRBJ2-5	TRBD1	TGCAGTCGACAGGGGCTCGAGACCCAGTACTTC	CSRQGLETQYF
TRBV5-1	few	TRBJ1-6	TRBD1	TGCGCCAGCAGCTTGGCCGACAGGGCTAATTCACCCCTCCACTTT	CASSLADRANSPLHF
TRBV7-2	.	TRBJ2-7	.	TGTGCCAGCAGCCCGGGGGGCGGGGGCTACGAGCAGTACTTC	CASSPGGGGYEQYF
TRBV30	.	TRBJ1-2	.	TGTGCCTGGAGTGCACGGAGATTCTATGGCTACACCTTC	CAWSARRFYGYTF
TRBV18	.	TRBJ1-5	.	TGTGCCAGCTCATCCGCAGGGATTTATAGCAATCAGCCCCAGCATTTT	CASSSAGIYSNQPQHF
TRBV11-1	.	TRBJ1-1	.	TGTGCCAGCAGCTTAGATGGCAGTAGGAGCACTGAAGCTTTCTTT	CASSLDGSRSTEAFF
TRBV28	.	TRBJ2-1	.	TGTGCCAGCAGTTTATCTCTGTTTGAGCAGTTCTTC	CASSLSLFEQFF
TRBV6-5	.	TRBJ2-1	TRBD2	TGTGCCAGCAGTTGGACTAGCGGACCTTACAATGAGCAGTTCTTC	CASSWTSGPYNEQFF
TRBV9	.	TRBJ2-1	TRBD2	TGTGCCAGCAGCCCGACCATGTTTCTAGCGGCTGAGCAGTTCTTC	CASSPTMFLAAEQFF
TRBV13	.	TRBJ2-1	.	TGTGCCAGCAGCTTATTCAGGGAAGGCAATGAGCAGTTCTTC	CASSLFREGNEQFF
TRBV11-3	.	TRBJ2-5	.	TGTGCCAGCACCGAAGGGGGACACCTCCAAGAGACCCAGTACTTC	CASTEGGHLQETQYF
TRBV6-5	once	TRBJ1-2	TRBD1	TGTGCCAGCAGTTATCGACAGGGGCATGGCTACACCTTC	CASSYRQGHGYTF
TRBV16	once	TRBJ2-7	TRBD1	TGTGCCAGCAGCAAAGGGACAGGGCCCTACGAGCAGTACTTC	CASSKGTGPYEQYF
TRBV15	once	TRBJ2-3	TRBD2	TGTGCCACCAGCAGAGGGACTAGCGGGTCAGATACGCAGTATTTT	CATSRGTSGSDTQYF
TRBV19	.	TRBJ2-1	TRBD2	TGTGCCAGTAAGCTGGCGGGAGGGCCGGTCAATGAGCAGTTCTTC	CASKLAGGPVNEQFF
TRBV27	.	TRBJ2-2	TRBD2	TGTGCCAGCAGTTCCAGGACTAGCGGGCCCCTGCCCGGGGAGCTGTTTTTT	CASSSRTSGPLPGELFF
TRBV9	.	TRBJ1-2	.	TGTGCCAGCAGCGCCCACAGCGGCGGGGTTGGTGGCTACACCTTC	CASSAHSGGVGGYTF
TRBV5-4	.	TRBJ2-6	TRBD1	TGTGCCAGCCACGGACAGGGGGCGTTTGGGGCCAACGTCCTGACTTTC	CASHGQGAFGANVLTF
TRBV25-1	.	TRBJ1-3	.	TGTGCCAGCAGCCTCTCGGGGTCTGGAAACACCATATATTTT	CASSLSGSGNTIYF
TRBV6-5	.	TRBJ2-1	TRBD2	TGTGCCAGCAGTTACTATGGGACTAGCGGGTACAATGAGCAGTTCTTC	CASSYYGTSGYNEQFF
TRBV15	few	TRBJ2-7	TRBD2	TGTGCCACCGAGGGGACTAGCGGACTCTACGAGCAGTACTTC	CATEGTSGLYEQYF
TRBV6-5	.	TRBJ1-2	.	TGTGCCAGCAGCCCCCACTCGGGGTTGGATGGCTACACCTTC	CASSPHSGLDGYTF
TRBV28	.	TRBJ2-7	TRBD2	TGTGCCAGCAGCATAGCGGGAGGGGATCTGTGGGAGCAGTACTTC	CASSIAGGDLWEQYF
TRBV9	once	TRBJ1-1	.	TGTGCCAGCAGCGTAGAAGTCAGTTTGAACACTGAAGCTTTCTTT	CASSVEVSLNTEAFF
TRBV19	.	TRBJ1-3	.	TGTGCCAGTAGTATAGATAACTCTGGAAACACCATATATTTT	CASSIDNSGNTIYF
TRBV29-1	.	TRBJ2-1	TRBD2	TGCAGCGTTGAAGATCGAGAGACTAGCGGGAACTACAATGAGCAGTTCTTC	CSVEDRETSGNYNEQFF
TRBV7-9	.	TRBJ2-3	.	TGTGCCAGCAGCTTCTACAGGTATCCCGGGGATACGCAGTATTTT	CASSFYRYPGDTQYF
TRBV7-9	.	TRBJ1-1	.	TGTGCCAGCAGCTTAGGCGGGAGGGGGGATACTGAAGCTTTCTTT	CASSLGGRGDTEAFF
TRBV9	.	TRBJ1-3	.	TGTGCCAGCAGCGTAGGGGACACTGGAAACACCATATATTTT	CASSVGDTGNTIYF
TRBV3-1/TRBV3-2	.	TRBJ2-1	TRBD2	TGTGCCAGCAGCACTAGCGGGAGGTATGAGCAGTTCTTC	CASSTSGRYEQFF
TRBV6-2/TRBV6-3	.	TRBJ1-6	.	TGTGCCAGCAGTTACTCGATGAAGCAACGATTCTATAATTCACCCCTCCACTTT	CASSYSMKQRFYNSPLHF
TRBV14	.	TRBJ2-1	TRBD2	TGTGCCAGCAGCGAAAGATTAGTAGGAGCGGGGGGAAACAATGAGCAGTTCTTC	CASSERLVGAGGNNEQFF
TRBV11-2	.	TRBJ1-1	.	TGTGCCAGCAGCTACGGGGAACAGGGAGAAGCTTTCTTT	CASSYGEQGEAFF
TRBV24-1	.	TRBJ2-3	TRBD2	TGTGCCACCAGTGATCCTAGCGGGAGGCCCACAGATACGCAGTATTTT	CATSDPSGRPTDTQYF